This TCR beta chain is from a study of identical twins. Study conclusions and caveats: Cord blood beta clonotypes that were abundant carried fewer insertions, and memory repertoires showed no such trend.

Details on this clonotype: What it binds is not known.

CDR3 length: 17 residues. The germline V gene encodes CDR1 SGHAT and CDR2 FQNNGV. The V and J ends lost 1 base and 4 bases respectively, with 17 bases between them. No donor was unhealthy or non-Caucasian. From the 5' RACE reads, TCRdb called clonotypes with MiXCR, one entry per CDR3 protein. This sample carries fewer than 250,000 distinct CDR3 sequences, roughly 7.5% of them seen once, and the ten largest clones take over 5%. The same sample was also used in a study of yellow fever vaccine responses in identical twins. Turning to that study: Among the twins, the vaccine T cell response reportedly seemed partly convergent and partly personalized.

This TCR derives from a woman aged 18 to 35 in good health. The specimen was CD8+ T cells sorted from blood. The chain uses TRBV11-2 and TRBJ2-1; possible D gene TRBD2, 5 bases. DNA of the CDR3: TGTGCCAGCAGCTTAGTAGCGTCAGCCTACCTTTACAATGAGCAGTTCTTC. Translating gives CASSLVASAYLYNEQFF. Full variable domain (rest looked up from reference TRBV11-2 and TRBJ2-1): EAGVAQSPRYKIIEKRQSVAFWCNPISGHATLYWYQQILGQGPKLLIQFQNNGVVDDSQLPKDRFSAERLKGVDSTLKIQPAKLEDSAVYLCASSLVASAYLYNEQFFGPGTRLTVL.